What follows is one T cell receptor (beta chain) and its context. Its specificity is not known. These data belong to a study of beta chain features in type 1 diabetes. Points from the study as a whole: Lower insertion and higher deletion counts appeared at VDJ junctions in type 1 diabetes patients. TCRB CDR3s from Type 1 diabetes patients were moderately but significantly shorter in all four CD4+ subsets. Researchers reported that naive, central memory and Treg TCRB repertoires appeared more similar in patients than in healthy donors.

The CDR3 loop spans 16 amino acids. After removal of 5 bases from V and 7 bases from J, the junction contained 13 bases not matched to a gene. The germline CDR1 and CDR2 sequences are SGHAT and FQNNGV. All of the isolated RNA was reverse transcribed, so expressed TCRB transcripts were sequenced. The read count averaged roughly 3.5 million across naive, central memory and regulatory T cell samples. TCRdb's copy holds only in-frame clones and misses some; the assay was immunoSEQ multiplex PCR. The sample has about 710,000 clones; over 11% are singletons. Sequenced: naive CD4+ T cells from blood. The chain has TRBV11-2 and TRBJ2-1; 8 positions match TRBD1. This TCR derives from a man aged 18 to 35 with type 1 diabetes. As DNA, the CDR3 is TGTGCCAGCAGCCGACAGGGGCTAGTAGTGAGGAATGAGCAGTTCTTC. This translates into CASSRQGLVVRNEQFF.